The present entry profiles one T cell receptor (beta chain) with its context. What it binds is not known. One base away lies a much larger clone, so this may be a sequencing read error. The CDR3 runs to 17 residues. Trimming shortened V by 4 bases and J by 0 bases, and 13 bases separated the two germline ends. CDR1 MNHEY and CDR2 SVGAGI come from the germline V gene. The data belong to a study of T and B cells in COVID-19 patients. About the research overall: Peripheral blood came from COVID-19 patients with active infection or after recovery.

TRB was amplified from around 250-500 ng of blood genomic DNA. Multiplex PCR with BIOMED2 TRB-A/B primer pools amplified TRB rearrangements. TCRdb re-called the multiplex PCR reads with MiXCR, one entry per CDR3 protein. The sample has approximately 13,000 distinct CDR3 sequences; more than 25% are singletons. Findings and caveats of the study: No sequencing was yet done of CD4+, regulatory or CD8+ subsets, or of SARS-CoV-2-responsive or tetramer+ sorted cells. Of about 2,400 TCR clusters found only in the recovered cohort, 31 had low generation probability. Active COVID-19 showed highly clonal TRB repertoires; recovery showed diversity and richness above healthy donors.

Sequencing was performed on blood. This chain joins TRBV6-5 and TRBJ2-6, with D perhaps being TRBD1 or TRBD2 (5 bases each). The receptor was derived from a human donor who had recovered from COVID-19. The CDR3 protein is CASSWSGRISGANVLTF. In nucleotides, the CDR3 is TGTGCCAGCAGTTGGTCGGGACGTATCTCTGGGGCCAACGTCCTGACTTTC.